A single sample is the source of the 20 T cell receptor beta chains below, sequenced in a study of blood T cell repertoires in COVID-19. TCRdb's table, derived via immunoSEQ multiplex PCR, lists solely in-frame clones and lacks some. Here the sample spans under 200,000 clones, around four fifths being singletons. The sequencing sample was made of PBMCs or T cells enriched from blood (not recorded which). The source of these receptors is a woman aged 45 to 65 in a cohort exposed to, infected with or recovered from COVID-19 (not recorded which).

The chain joins TRBV3-1 (or the pseudogene TRBV3-2) to TRBJ2-1; D might be TRBD2 (5 bases). CDR3 length: 17 amino acids. Trimming took off 0 bases at V and 4 bases at J, with 16 bases between the two ends. Germline loops: CDR1 LGHDT, CDR2 YNNKEL (reference sequence). CDR3 loop: CASSQDLQRSKYNEQFF. Here the CDR3 DNA reads TGTGCCAGCAGCCAAGATCTGCAGCGGAGCAAATACAATGAGCAGTTCTTC.

The J gene is TRBJ1-2, the V gene TRBV7-2; D gene unclear. V dropped 3 bases and J dropped 4 bases, with 9 bases sitting between them. The germline V gene encodes CDR1 SGHTA and CDR2 FQGNSA. CDR3 length equals 13 residues. This CDR3 is CASSLDWTYGYTF. The CDR3 DNA reads as TGTGCCAGCAGCTTGGACTGGACCTATGGCTACACCTTC.

CDR3 residues: CASSSGTGGRETQYF. The CDR3 DNA is TGTGCCAGTAGTAGCGGGACAGGGGGCCGGGAGACCCAGTACTTC. The chain carries TRBV19 and TRBJ2-5; TRBD1 aligns across 12 bases. Germline assignment: CDR1 LNHDA and CDR2 SQIVND (reference sequence). The CDR3 totals 15 residues. V lost 4 bases to trimming and J lost 5 bases; unmatched junction nucleotides: 5. The whole variable domain, remainder taken from reference TRBV19 and TRBJ2-5, is DGGITQSPKYLFRKEGQNVTLSCEQNLNHDAMYWYRQDPGQGLRLIYYSQIVNDFQKGDIAEGYSVSREKKESFPLTVTSAQKNPTAFYLCASSSGTGGRETQYFGPGTRLLVL.

V is TRBV27 and J is TRBJ1-6; 7 bases match TRBD1. Trimming cost V 2 bases and J 10 bases; bases outside gene matches: 8. The CDR3 is 15 amino acids. Looked up from germline, CDR1 is MNHEY and CDR2 is SMNVEV (reference sequence). The CDR3 loop reads CASSLSQGVPSPLHF. CDR3 DNA sequence: TGTGCCAGCAGTTTAAGTCAGGGGGTCCCCTCACCCCTCCACTTT.

The rearrangement links TRBV6-5 to TRBJ1-5, with D perhaps matching TRBD1 (5 bases). V lost 5 bases and J 2 bases, leaving 13 bases between the germline ends. The CDR3 runs 15 residues. Germline loops: CDR1 MNHEY, CDR2 SVGAGI. CDR3 DNA sequence: TGTGCCAGCAGTAGGCAGGGTGTTGGCAATCAGCCCCAGCATTTT. This codes for CASSRQGVGNQPQHF.

The rearrangement uses TRBV9 and TRBJ2-3; 9 bases fit TRBD2. The CDR3 contains 16 residues. The germline V gene encodes CDR1 SGDLS and CDR2 YYNGEE. V shed 4 bases and J 1 base; nucleotides not matched to a gene: 7. CDR3 sequence (DNA): TGTGCCAGCAGCCCAGAGGTAGCGGGGGGCACAGATACGCAGTATTTT. Translating gives CASSPEVAGGTDTQYF.

The gene calls are TRBV29-1 and TRBJ2-3; TRBD1 matches 10 bases. The germline CDR1 and CDR2 sequences are SQVTM and ANQGSEA. This CDR3 contains 14 residues. Trimming removed 6 bases from V and 3 bases from J; junction bases left unmatched: 6. CDR3 region: CSVTGGAGTDTQYF. The DNA for the CDR3 is TGCAGCGTGACAGGGGGCGCTGGTACAGATACGCAGTATTTT.

J is TRBJ1-1 and V is TRBV12-3 or TRBV12-4; D might be TRBD1 (5 bases). Trimming took 5 bases from V and 0 from J, leaving 7 bases between them. There are 13 residues in the CDR3. The CDR3 loop is CASSGRVNTEAFF. In nucleotides, the CDR3 is TGTGCCAGCAGTGGCAGGGTGAACACTGAAGCTTTCTTT.

This chain links TRBV6-1 with TRBJ2-1; TRBD2 is a possible D gene (5 bases). The V end lost 2 bases, the J end lost 8 bases, and 7 bases lay between the germline ends. This CDR3 contains 12 residues. From germline, CDR1 is MNHNS and CDR2 SASEGT. This CDR3 is CASSETGYEQFF. The CDR3 nucleotides are TGTGCCAGCAGTGAAACGGGGTATGAGCAGTTCTTC.

This chain joins TRBV28 and TRBJ2-7; 9 nucleotides match TRBD1. This CDR3 region has 16 residues. With V trimmed by 2 bases and J by 5 bases, 10 bases remained unmatched. The germline gives CDR1 MDHEN, CDR2 SYDVKM. The CDR3 DNA reads TGTGCCAGCAGTTTAGAAGGACAGGGGCCATGGGACGAGCAGTACTTC. This gives the protein CASSLEGQGPWDEQYF.

This clone came up a few times. This chain uses TRBV6-4 with TRBJ2-2; 12 nucleotides align to TRBD2. CDR1 and CDR2 (germline): MRHNA, SNTAGT. This CDR3 spans 15 amino acids. V dropped 5 bases and J dropped 7; count of bases not matched to a gene: 5. The CDR3 sequence: CASSQLAGGIGELFF. The CDR3 region has the DNA TGTGCCAGCAGTCAACTAGCGGGAGGTATCGGGGAGCTGTTTTTT.

V usage is TRBV28 and J usage is TRBJ2-7, with D maybe TRBD1 (6 bases). The CDR3 has 14 amino acids. The V and J ends lost 3 bases and 2 bases respectively, with 11 bases between them. Germline V gene sequence: CDR1 MDHEN, CDR2 SYDVKM. CDR3 region: CASSFEGDPYEQYF. CDR3 bases: TGTGCCAGCAGTTTCGAGGGGGATCCCTACGAGCAGTACTTC.

This sequence joins TRBV6-5 and TRBJ2-5; TRBD2 matches 13 bases. This CDR3 is built from 15 residues. V gave up 6 bases and J gave up 3 bases; unmatched junction bases: 4. CDR1 and CDR2 (germline): MNHEY, SVGAGI. CDR3 sequence (DNA): TGTGCCAGCAGACCGGGACTAGCGGGAAAAGAGACCCAGTACTTC. Protein: CASRPGLAGKETQYF.

This chain links TRBV5-1 with TRBJ1-5; 10 bases line up with TRBD1. The CDR3 covers 15 residues. After removal of 5 bases from V and 2 bases from J, the junction contained 4 bases not matched to a gene. Germline CDR1 and CDR2: SGHRS and YFSETQ. The CDR3 here is CASRLGTGGNQPQHF. For the CDR3, the DNA is TGCGCCAGCAGACTTGGGACAGGGGGCAATCAGCCCCAGCATTTT.

The V and J genes are TRBV5-4 and TRBJ2-4; 13 positions agree with TRBD2. After removal of 3 bases from V and 14 bases from J, the junction contained 14 bases not matched to a gene. Germline-derived CDR1 and CDR2 are SGHNT and YYREEE (reference sequence). The CDR3 is 16 residues long. Here the CDR3 reads CASSSRTGLAGVDKYF. CDR3 in DNA: TGTGCCAGCAGCTCTAGAACCGGACTAGCGGGGGTTGATAAGTACTTC.

The J gene is TRBJ1-2, the V gene TRBV6-1; tentative D call: TRBD1 (5 bases). CDR1 and CDR2 (germline): MNHNS, SASEGT. V was clipped by 2 bases and J by 5 bases, with 15 bases between them. The CDR3 loop spans 15 amino acids. The CDR3 coding sequence is TGTGCCAGCAGTGAATTTTTGGACATTGAGTATGGCTACACCTTC. This codes for CASSEFLDIEYGYTF.

The chain carries TRBV7-9 and TRBJ2-7; TRBD2 might be the D (6 bases). Germline V gene lookup returns CDR1 SEHNR and CDR2 FQNEAQ (reference sequence). The CDR3 spans 13 residues. The germline V and J ends were trimmed by 5 bases and 7 bases, with 15 bases remaining between them. The CDR3: CASSPGGTTEQYF. The DNA for the CDR3 is TGTGCCAGCAGCCCCGGGGGAACAACGGAGCAGTACTTC.

This clone was recorded only once. This sequence joins TRBV6-5 and TRBJ2-2; tentative D call: TRBD2 (6 bases). The CDR3 spans 15 residues. V lost 3 bases, J lost 7 bases, and 15 bases lay in between. Per the germline V gene, CDR1 is MNHEY and CDR2 is SVGAGI. CDR3 sequence (DNA): TGTGCCAGCAGTTATGGCCGGGAGTACAACGGGGAGCTGTTTTTT. The encoded protein is CASSYGREYNGELFF.

The chain combines TRBV2 with TRBJ2-2; 8 bases line up with TRBD1. There are 16 residues in the CDR3. Trimming cost V 2 bases and J 1 base; bases outside gene matches: 3. Looked up from germline, CDR1 is SNHLY and CDR2 is FYNNEI. In DNA, the CDR3 is TGTGCCAGCAGTGAAAGAGGGACAGGGAACACCGGGGAGCTGTTTTTT. Translating gives CASSERGTGNTGELFF. The variable domain in full, with the rest retrieved from reference TRBV2 and TRBJ2-2, is EPEVTQTPSHQVTQMGQEVILRCVPISNHLYFYWYRQILGQKVEFLVSFYNNEISEKSEIFDDQFSVERPDGSNFTLKIRSTKLEDSAMYFCASSERGTGNTGELFFGEGSRLTVL.

The chain recombines TRBV10-3 with TRBJ1-5; no clear D. Trimming removed 6 bases at V and 4 bases at J, with 16 bases between. The germline V gene encodes CDR1 ENHRY and CDR2 SYGVKD. This CDR3 is 15 amino acids long. The CDR3, as DNA: TGTGCCATCAGCGAGGACGGGAGGGTGAATCAGCCCCAGCATTTT. Translating gives CAISEDGRVNQPQHF.